This TCR beta chain originates from a study of blood T cell repertoires in COVID-19. Across the study: Researchers got acute and convalescent COVID-19 samples from the United States, Italy and Spain.

This CDR3 spans 15 amino acids. Trimming cost V 3 bases and J 4 bases, with 15 bases left between them. Germline V gives CDR1 MNHEY, CDR2 SMNVEV (reference sequence). Repertoires were generated with immunoSEQ multiplex PCR, while TCRdb's copy carries only in-frame clones and drops some. Found here are tens of thousands of clones, approximately 82% of them singletons; the top ten hold roughly 4%. The origin of this receptor is a man between 60 and 70 years old with acute or convalescent COVID-19. The source material was peripheral blood. V is TRBV27 and J is TRBJ1-2; weak D call: TRBD1 (5 bases). CDR3 DNA: TGTGCCAGCAGTTTCTCCGGGACTGATATCTATGGCTACACCTTC. Translation: CASSFSGTDIYGYTF.